Listed here are 10 T cell receptor beta chains from one sample, sequenced in a study of technical replicates of blood from a few donors. Measured with immunoSEQ multiplex PCR; TCRdb has only the in-frame clones, and not every one. The data show about 85,000 clones, around 94% seen once. The sample comprised T cells isolated from PBMCs. All receptors derive from a human donor in good health.

This chain uses TRBV6-4 with TRBJ2-7, with 13 bases that match TRBD2. The CDR3 is 14 residues long. Germline V CDR1 and CDR2: MRHNA, SNTAGT. V gave up 5 bases and J gave up 4 bases; unmatched junction bases: 2. DNA of the CDR3: TGTGCCAGCAGTCAACTAGCGGGGGGGTACGAGCAGTACTTC. It encodes CASSQLAGGYEQYF.

The chain has TRBV5-1 and TRBJ2-2; TRBD1 matches 7 bases. The V segment lost 3 bases and the J segment 5 bases; nucleotides outside the gene matches: 16. CDR1 and CDR2 from the germline V gene are SGHRS and YFSETQ. CDR3 length equals 18 residues. The CDR3 DNA is TGCGCCAGCAGCTCCCTGCCTCCCGGGCAGGGGGTAACCGGGGAGCTGTTTTTT. Translation: CASSSLPPGQGVTGELFF.

This chain joins TRBV7-8 and TRBJ2-7; 8 bases map to TRBD1. The J segment lost 4 bases and the V segment lost 5 bases, leaving 7 bases of the junction unmatched. The CDR3 loop spans 14 amino acids. Germline-derived CDR1 and CDR2 are SGHVS and FQNEAQ. This CDR3 reads CASSASGGTYEQYF. The CDR3, as DNA: TGTGCCAGCAGCGCTTCAGGGGGCACATACGAGCAGTACTTC.

The gene calls are TRBV4-2 and TRBJ2-5, with 8 positions matching TRBD1. V lost 1 base to trimming and J lost 4 bases; unmatched junction nucleotides: 17. The CDR3 sequence is 19 residues long. CDR1 and CDR2 from the germline V gene are LGHNA and YNFKEQ. The CDR3: CASSQATRTGFSVGETQYF. The CDR3 DNA reads as TGTGCCAGCAGCCAAGCAACCAGGACAGGGTTTAGCGTCGGAGAGACCCAGTACTTC.

The gene calls are TRBV2 and TRBJ2-2, with TRBD2 matching 11 bases. This CDR3 has 15 amino acids. Germline-derived CDR1 and CDR2 are SNHLY and FYNNEI. Trimming cost V 6 bases and J 7 bases; bases outside gene matches: 7. In DNA form, the CDR3 reads TGTGCCAGCAGACCTAGCGGGGGGCGGAGCGGGGAGCTGTTTTTT. As protein: CASRPSGGRSGELFF.

The chain uses TRBV28 and TRBJ1-1; 8 bases match TRBD1. Unmatched junction bases numbered 6, after V lost 3 bases and J lost 3 bases. The CDR3 is 15 residues long. Germline CDR1 MDHEN, CDR2 SYDVKM. The CDR3 spells CASSLDRASYTEAFF. For the CDR3, the DNA is TGTGCCAGCAGTTTGGACAGGGCTTCGTACACTGAAGCTTTCTTT.

This clone was recorded once. The chain links TRBV7-2 to TRBJ2-3; no clear D. V dropped 0 bases and J dropped 8 bases, with 12 bases sitting between them. The germline V gene encodes CDR1 SGHTA and CDR2 FQGNSA. The CDR3 is 14 residues long. The CDR3 DNA sequence: TGTGCCAGCAGCTTAGCCATGGCGGTTGCTACGCAGTATTTT. Its protein product is CASSLAMAVATQYF.

The V call is TRBV4-1, the J call TRBJ1-1; D is unclear. Trimming took off 2 bases at V and 0 bases at J, with 13 bases between the two ends. Germline CDR1 is MGHRA and CDR2 is YSYEKL. The CDR3 loop spans 16 amino acids. CDR3 bases: TGCGCCAGCAGCCAATCTATGGGCCGGTTGAACACTGAAGCTTTCTTT. Encoded protein: CASSQSMGRLNTEAFF.

This chain joins TRBV4-1 and TRBJ1-1, with 7 bases fitting TRBD1. This CDR3 is 16 amino acids long. V gave up 4 bases and J gave up 7 bases; unmatched junction bases: 15. Germline lookup yields CDR1 MGHRA and CDR2 YSYEKL. CDR3: CASSLKTGKDPSEAFF. The DNA of the CDR3 is TGCGCCAGCAGCCTGAAGACAGGGAAAGACCCGAGTGAAGCTTTCTTT.

The chain joins TRBV19 to TRBJ1-3; 8 positions match TRBD1. The V gene's germline CDR1 is LNHDA and CDR2 SQIVND (reference sequence). Trimming removed 4 bases from V and 4 bases from J; junction bases left unmatched: 6. The CDR3 length is 15 residues. The CDR3 sequence is CASSTRQGYGNTIYF. CDR3 sequence (DNA): TGTGCCAGTAGTACCCGACAGGGGTACGGAAACACCATATATTTT.